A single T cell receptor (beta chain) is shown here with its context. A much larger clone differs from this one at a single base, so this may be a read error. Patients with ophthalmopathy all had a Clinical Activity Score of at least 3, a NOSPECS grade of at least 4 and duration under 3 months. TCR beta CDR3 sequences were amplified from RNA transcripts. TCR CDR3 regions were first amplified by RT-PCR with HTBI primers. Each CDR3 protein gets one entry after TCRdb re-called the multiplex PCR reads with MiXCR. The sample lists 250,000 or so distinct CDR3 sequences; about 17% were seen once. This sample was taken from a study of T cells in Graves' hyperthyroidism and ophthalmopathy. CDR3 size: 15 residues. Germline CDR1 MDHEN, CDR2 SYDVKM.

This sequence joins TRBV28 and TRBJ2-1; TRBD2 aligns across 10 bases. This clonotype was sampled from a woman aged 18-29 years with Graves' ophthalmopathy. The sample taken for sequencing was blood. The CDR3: CAGSLAGGEPNEQFF. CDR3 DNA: TGTGCCGGCAGTTTAGCGGGGGGAGAACCCAATGAGCAGTTCTTC.